These T cell receptor beta chains were read from a single sample in a study of identical twins. TCRdb called the 5' RACE reads again in MiXCR, with one record for every CDR3 protein. This table has 1.5 million to 2 million distinct CDR3 sequences, around 33% appearing once. Sequencing was carried out using cord blood. These receptors came from a newborn girl in good health. Both conserved end residues are part of each CDR3. The D gene is left open where the match is weak. Part of the rows lack a size; the others show once, few, many or a class for expanded clones.

>NA|TRBV6-1|TRBD2|TRBJ2-1
CASSDGGLAYNEQFF
TGTGCCAGCAGTGACGGGGGACTAGCCTACAATGAGCAGTTCTTC
>few|TRBV2|NA|TRBJ2-7
CASSSIPRTLSYEQYF
TGTGCCAGCAGTTCGATCCCCCGGACTCTCTCCTACGAGCAGTACTTC
>NA|TRBV29-1|NA|TRBJ1-1
CSAIRRANTEAFF
TGCAGCGCCATACGGAGGGCTAACACTGAAGCTTTCTTT
>NA|TRBV7-9|NA|TRBJ2-2
CASSLEAPGELFF
TGTGCCAGCAGCTTAGAGGCTCCCGGGGAGCTGTTTTTT
>few|TRBV20-1|NA|TRBJ2-7
CSATSTHHYEQYF
TGCAGTGCTACCTCGACTCACCACTACGAGCAGTACTTC
>NA|TRBV25-1|NA|TRBJ1-4
CASSDRGTNEKLFF
TGTGCCAGCAGTGACAGGGGCACTAATGAAAAACTGTTTTTT
>NA|TRBV4-2|TRBD2|TRBJ2-7
CASSPRVSDRFSGRNEQYF
TGTGCCAGCAGCCCCCGGGTTTCCGACAGGTTTAGCGGGAGAAACGAGCAGTACTTC
>NA|TRBV3-1|TRBD1|TRBJ1-5
CASRFTGTGVNQPQHF
TGTGCCAGCAGGTTCACCGGGACAGGGGTAAATCAGCCCCAGCATTTT
>once|TRBV3-1|TRBD2|TRBJ2-3
CASRPLAGTGDAQYF
TGTGCCAGCAGGCCACTAGCGGGGACTGGGGATGCGCAGTATTTT
>few|TRBV7-9|TRBD2|TRBJ2-3
CASSSIPAGLAGVTDTQYF
TGTGCCAGCAGCTCCATACCCGCGGGACTAGCGGGAGTCACAGATACGCAGTATTTT
>NA|TRBV13|TRBD2|TRBJ2-1
CASSLETSGRYNEQFF
TGTGCCAGCAGCTTAGAAACTAGCGGGAGGTACAATGAGCAGTTCTTC
>many|TRBV28|TRBD2|TRBJ2-5
CASSLGTSEETQYF
TGTGCCAGCAGTTTAGGCACTAGCGAAGAGACCCAGTACTTC
>few|TRBV3-1|TRBD2|TRBJ2-7
CASSQESRLAGEQYF
TGTGCCAGCAGCCAAGAATCTCGACTAGCGGGCGAGCAGTACTTC
>NA|TRBV18|NA|TRBJ2-7
CASSPEARPYNEQYF
TGTGCCAGCTCACCAGAAGCCCGTCCCTACAATGAGCAGTACTTC
>once|TRBV20-1|NA|TRBJ2-1
CGARDREYNEQFF
TGCGGTGCTAGAGATCGAGAATACAATGAGCAGTTCTTC
>NA|TRBV2|NA|TRBJ2-5
CASSEWGRERETQYF
TGTGCCAGCAGTGAATGGGGGCGGGAGCGTGAGACCCAGTACTTC
>NA|TRBV11-2|NA|TRBJ2-7
CASSLSLGGGEQYF
TGTGCCAGCAGTCTTAGCCTGGGGGGCGGAGAGCAGTACTTC
>NA|TRBV2|NA|TRBJ2-2
CASKTRTNTGELFF
TGTGCCAGCAAAACCAGGACGAACACCGGGGAGCTGTTTTTT
>NA|TRBV25-1|TRBD2|TRBJ2-7
CASSETGFYKEAGDSYEQYF
TGTGCCAGCAGTGAGACGGGGTTCTATAAGGAAGCGGGAGACTCCTATGAGCAGTACTTC
>NA|TRBV6-6|NA|TRBJ1-5
CASRSQNQPQHF
TGTGCCAGCAGGTCACAAAATCAGCCCCAGCATTTT
>NA|TRBV4-1|TRBD2|TRBJ2-2
CASSQGDTSGYTGELFF
TGCGCCAGCAGCCAAGGGGACACTAGCGGGTACACCGGGGAGCTGTTTTTT
>few|TRBV6-6|NA|TRBJ2-7
CASSYPTPPEQYF
TGTGCCAGCAGTTACCCGACACCCCCCGAGCAGTACTTC
>NA|TRBV20-1|NA|TRBJ2-7
CSAPVGQGGYEQYF
TGCAGTGCCCCGGTAGGTCAGGGAGGCTACGAGCAGTACTTC
>few|TRBV3-1|NA|TRBJ2-1
CASSQSSGGRFGQFF
TGTGCCAGCAGCCAATCTTCAGGGGGGAGGTTCGGGCAGTTCTTC
>once|TRBV6-6|NA|TRBJ2-7
CASSYFTLNEQYF
TGTGCCAGCAGTTACTTCACCTTGAACGAGCAGTACTTC
>NA|TRBV20-1|NA|TRBJ2-1
CSVRGSDAYNEQFF
TGCAGTGTCCGCGGATCAGACGCCTACAATGAGCAGTTCTTC
>NA|TRBV4-2|NA|TRBJ2-5
CASSQAEGGQETQYF
TGTGCCAGCAGCCAAGCTGAGGGGGGTCAAGAGACCCAGTACTTC
>once|TRBV5-6|NA|TRBJ1-1
CASSYAPQGVSTEAFF
TGTGCCAGCAGCTACGCACCACAGGGAGTGAGTACTGAAGCTTTCTTT
>few|TRBV3-1|TRBD2|TRBJ2-3
CASSQDLISGGPIDTQYF
TGTGCCAGCAGCCAAGATTTGATTAGCGGGGGACCCATAGATACGCAGTATTTT
>many|TRBV12-3/TRBV12-4|TRBD1|TRBJ2-4
CASSSTPQGAANIQYF
TGTGCCAGCAGTTCCACACCACAGGGGGCAGCGAACATTCAGTACTTC
>few|TRBV18|NA|TRBJ1-4
CASSPRTGPGEKLFF
TGTGCCAGCTCACCACGTACAGGGCCGGGGGAAAAACTGTTTTTT
>many|TRBV28|NA|TRBJ2-1
CASNGGNLHFDEQFF
TGTGCCAGCAACGGGGGCAATTTACATTTCGATGAGCAGTTCTTC
>few|TRBV25-1|TRBD1|TRBJ1-2
CASSAPTGAYGYTF
TGTGCCAGCAGTGCCCCGACAGGGGCCTATGGCTACACCTTC
>NA|TRBV2|NA|TRBJ2-1
CASRRGAGNEQFF
TGTGCCAGCCGTAGGGGGGCAGGCAATGAGCAGTTCTTC
>few|TRBV20-1|NA|TRBJ2-7
CSATKNLGGEQYF
TGCAGTGCTACCAAGAATCTAGGGGGGGAGCAGTACTTC
>NA|TRBV7-2|TRBD1|TRBJ2-7
CASSWGQGNFYEQYF
TGTGCCAGCAGCTGGGGACAGGGGAATTTCTACGAGCAGTACTTC
>few|TRBV15|TRBD2|TRBJ2-1
CATTSAAGGHNEQFF
TGTGCCACCACCTCGGCAGCGGGAGGCCACAATGAGCAGTTCTTC